This TCR beta chain comes out of a study of T cell repertoires in aging, cancer and after chemotherapy (dated by TCRdb to the late 2010s). In the study overall: Six donor age groups were covered, ranging from 30 or younger up to 70 or older, and each group contained at least three individuals. Healthy donor control TCR repertoires were recorded over several months to years and showed clear clonal overlap across re-sampling. About 8.3 million TCR reads were contained in the full dataset. A cohort of more than 200 cancer patients (around 94 with hematological and some 120 with solid cancers) was assembled, and 95 to 100 healthy donors were included as a reference group. The study profiled peripheral blood TCR beta repertoires from healthy donors and cancer patients to examine immunoaging and T cell reconstitution after chemotherapy.

Rearranged TRB sequences spanning V, D and J segments were amplified by multiplex touch-down PCR using a mixed TRB-A/B primer pool. Two consecutive PCR reactions with Phusion HS II polymerase added Illumina adapters and sample indices to the amplicons. After gel purification with the NucleoSpin Gel and PCR Clean-up kit, the amplicons were checked using Qubit and an Agilent 2100 Bioanalyzer. Libraries were sequenced on an Illumina MiSeq using 600-cycle, single-indexed, paired-end runs. Processing in the source paper ran as follows. MiXCR versions 2.12 and 3.0.5 were used to process TRB sequences. A clone was defined as each unique CDR3 nucleotide sequence, and only productive sequences supported by at least two reads were kept. Repertoire metrics included Shannon diversity, evenness, clonality (one minus evenness), and alpha-parameterized diversity profiles from alpha 0 to 5. Generation probabilities of clones in paired pre- and post-chemotherapy samples were computed with the IGoR algorithm. TCRdb's own reprocessing of the public reads used fastp at Q25 and MiXCR and kept productive beta chains. Every entry covers one CDR3 protein and lists the most common genes and DNA from its rows. TCRdb's processing, not the authors', yielded these V and J calls. This sample has about 9,200 distinct CDR3 sequences in its table, and approximately 40% of those were observed once. The top ten clonotypes cover 9.9% of the sample.

The study at large found these results: In healthy donors, the decline in TCR diversity with age was mainly explained by loss of richness, whereas in cancer patients loss of evenness was also found to contribute. Compared with age-matched healthy donors, untreated patients with hematological or solid cancers had significantly lower TCR diversity and higher clonality in blood. In both cancer cohorts, median generation probability rose over the chemotherapy interval, which suggests that the repertoire was reconstituted through rebound thymic output. The authors noted that the repertoire data do not allow conclusions about immunological memory after chemotherapy.

This clonotype is regarded as medium-sized (0.01 to 0.1%). Its antigen is unknown. No per-base quality is available; no much larger clone lies one base away. The CDR3 has 14 amino acids, counting the end cysteine and phenylalanine. The sequence is cut down to CDR3 DNA, 42 bases in frame from base 1. V lost 4 bases and J lost 1 base; the stretch between them is 11 bases long. CDR1 SQVTM and CDR2 ANQGSEA are derived from the germline V gene. TCR beta rearrangements were amplified from genomic DNA isolated from peripheral blood, not from sorted cells or RNA. Input material: blood. The chain is made from TRBV29-1 and TRBJ1-3; the D gene is perhaps TRBD1, on 6 matching bases. The sequence derives from a human donor in good health. The CDR3 sequence is CSVGSGQSGNTIYF. The DNA sequence is TGCAGCGTTGGCTCCGGACAGTCTGGAAACACCATATATTTT.